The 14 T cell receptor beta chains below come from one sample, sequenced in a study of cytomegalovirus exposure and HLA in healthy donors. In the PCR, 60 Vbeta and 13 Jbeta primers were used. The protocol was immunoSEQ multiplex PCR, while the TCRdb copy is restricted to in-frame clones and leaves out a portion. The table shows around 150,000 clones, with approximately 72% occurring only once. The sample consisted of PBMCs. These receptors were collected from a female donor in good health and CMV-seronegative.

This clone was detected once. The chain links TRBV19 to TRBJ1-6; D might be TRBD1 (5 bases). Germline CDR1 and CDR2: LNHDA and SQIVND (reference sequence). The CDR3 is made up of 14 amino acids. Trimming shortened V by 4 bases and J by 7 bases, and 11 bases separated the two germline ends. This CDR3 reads CASSSQGVNSPLHF. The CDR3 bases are TGTGCCAGTAGTAGCCAGGGTGTAAATTCACCCCTCCACTTT.

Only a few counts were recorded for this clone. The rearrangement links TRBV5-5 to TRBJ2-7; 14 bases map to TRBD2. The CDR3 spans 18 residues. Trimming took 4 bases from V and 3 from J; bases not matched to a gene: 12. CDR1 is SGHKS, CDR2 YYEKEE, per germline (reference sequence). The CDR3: CASSSVPGLAGDFYEQYF. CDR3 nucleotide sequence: TGTGCCAGCAGCAGTGTTCCGGGACTAGCGGGAGATTTCTACGAGCAGTACTTC.

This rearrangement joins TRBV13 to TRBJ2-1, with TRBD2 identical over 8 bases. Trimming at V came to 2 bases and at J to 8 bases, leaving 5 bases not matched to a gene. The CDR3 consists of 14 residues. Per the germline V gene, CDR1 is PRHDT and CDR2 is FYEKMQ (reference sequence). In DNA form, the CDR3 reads TGTGCCAGCAGCTTATCCGGGAGGGAGTATGAGCAGTTCTTC. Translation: CASSLSGREYEQFF.

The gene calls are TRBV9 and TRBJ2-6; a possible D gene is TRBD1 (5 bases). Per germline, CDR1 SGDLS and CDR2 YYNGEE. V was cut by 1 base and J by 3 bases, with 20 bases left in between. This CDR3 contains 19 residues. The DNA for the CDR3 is TGTGCCAGCAGCGTAAGTGGCGAGGTCAGGGCCGATGGGGCCAACGTCCTGACTTTC. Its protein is CASSVSGEVRADGANVLTF. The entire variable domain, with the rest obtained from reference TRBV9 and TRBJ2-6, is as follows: DSGVTQTPKHLITATGQRVTLRCSPRSGDLSVYWYQQSLDQGLQFLIQYYNGEERAKGNILERFSAQQFPDLHSELNLSSLELGDSALYFCASSVSGEVRADGANVLTFGAGSRLTVL.

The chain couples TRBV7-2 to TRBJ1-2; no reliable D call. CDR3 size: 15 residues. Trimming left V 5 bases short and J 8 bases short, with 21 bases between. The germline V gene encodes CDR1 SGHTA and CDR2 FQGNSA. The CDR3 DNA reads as TGTGCCAGCAGCCCTTGGACTGCCCGGGCTCGGGGCTACACCTTC. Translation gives CASSPWTARARGYTF.

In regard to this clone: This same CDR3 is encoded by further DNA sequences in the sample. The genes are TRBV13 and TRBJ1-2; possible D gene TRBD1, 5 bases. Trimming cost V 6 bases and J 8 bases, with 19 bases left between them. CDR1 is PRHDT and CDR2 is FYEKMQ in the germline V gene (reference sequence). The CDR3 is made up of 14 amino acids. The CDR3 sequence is CASRQAAGLLGYTF. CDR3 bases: TGTGCCAGCAGACAGGCGGCAGGGCTCTTAGGCTACACCTTC.

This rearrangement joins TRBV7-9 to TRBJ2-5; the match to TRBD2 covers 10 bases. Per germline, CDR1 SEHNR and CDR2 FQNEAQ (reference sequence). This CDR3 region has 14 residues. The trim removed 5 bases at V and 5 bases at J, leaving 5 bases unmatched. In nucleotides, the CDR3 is TGTGCCAGCAGCGCTAGCGGGAGTCGGGAGACCCAGTACTTC. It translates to CASSASGSRETQYF. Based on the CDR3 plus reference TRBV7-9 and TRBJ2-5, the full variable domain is DTGVSQNPRHKITKRGQNVTFRCDPISEHNRLYWYRQTLGQGPEFLTYFQNEAQLEKSRLLSDRFSAERPKGSFSTLEIQRTEQGDSAMYLCASSASGSRETQYFGPGTRLLVL.

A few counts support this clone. CDR3 DNA: TGTGCCATCAGGGGACAGGGGGAAGCTTTCTTT. Translating it yields CAIRGQGEAFF. The chain joins TRBV10-3 to TRBJ1-1, with 10 bases matching TRBD1. V was clipped by 6 bases and J by 8 bases; unmatched bases: 0. The CDR3 is 11 residues long. Germline lookup yields CDR1 ENHRY and CDR2 SYGVKD.

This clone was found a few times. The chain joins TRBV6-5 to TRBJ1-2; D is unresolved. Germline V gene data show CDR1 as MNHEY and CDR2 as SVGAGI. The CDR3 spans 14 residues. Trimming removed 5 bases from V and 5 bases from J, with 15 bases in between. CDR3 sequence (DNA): TGTGCCAGCAGTCCCCGGTCCACGGGGTATGGCTACACCTTC. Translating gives CASSPRSTGYGYTF.

The DNA for the CDR3 is TGTGCCAGCAGTTTACTCGACAGGGGTGAAGCTTTCTTT. Residues: CASSLLDRGEAFF. The rearrangement joins TRBV27 to TRBJ1-1; 8 nucleotides agree with TRBD1. V shed 2 bases and J 7 bases; nucleotides not matched to a gene: 3. Germline CDR1 MNHEY, CDR2 SMNVEV (reference sequence). This CDR3 is built from 13 residues.

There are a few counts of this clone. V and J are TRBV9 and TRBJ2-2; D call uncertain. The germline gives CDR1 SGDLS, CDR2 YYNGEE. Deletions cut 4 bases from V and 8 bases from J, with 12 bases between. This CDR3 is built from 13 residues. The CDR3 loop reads CASSLGPAGELFF. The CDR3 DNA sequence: TGTGCCAGCAGCCTAGGTCCAGCGGGGGAGCTGTTTTTT.

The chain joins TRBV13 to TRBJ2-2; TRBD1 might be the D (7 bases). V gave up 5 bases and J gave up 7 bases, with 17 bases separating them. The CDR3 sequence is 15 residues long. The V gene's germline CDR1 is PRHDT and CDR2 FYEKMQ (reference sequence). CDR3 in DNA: TGTGCCAGCAGCGTAAACCCAGGGGGGATCGGGGAGCTGTTTTTT. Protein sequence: CASSVNPGGIGELFF.

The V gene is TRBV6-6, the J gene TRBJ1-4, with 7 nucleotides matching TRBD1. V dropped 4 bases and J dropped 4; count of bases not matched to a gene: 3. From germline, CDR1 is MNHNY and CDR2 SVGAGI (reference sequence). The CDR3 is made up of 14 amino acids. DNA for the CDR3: TGTGCCAGCAGTTCACAGGGGAATAATGAAAAACTGTTTTTT. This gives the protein CASSSQGNNEKLFF.

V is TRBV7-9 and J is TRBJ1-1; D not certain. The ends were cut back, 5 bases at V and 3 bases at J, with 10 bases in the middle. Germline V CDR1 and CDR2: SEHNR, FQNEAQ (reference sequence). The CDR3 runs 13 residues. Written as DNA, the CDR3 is TGTGCCAGCAGCCCCCTGGGAGACACTGAAGCTTTCTTT. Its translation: CASSPLGDTEAFF.